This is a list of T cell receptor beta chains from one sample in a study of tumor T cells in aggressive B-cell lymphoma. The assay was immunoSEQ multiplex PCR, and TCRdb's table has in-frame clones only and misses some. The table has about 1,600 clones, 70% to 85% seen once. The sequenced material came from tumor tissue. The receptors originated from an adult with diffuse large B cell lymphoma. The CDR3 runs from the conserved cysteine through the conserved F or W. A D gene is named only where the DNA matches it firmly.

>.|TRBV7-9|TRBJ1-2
TGTGCCAGCAGCTTAGATCAGGGGCGCGACTATGGCTACACCTTC
CASSLDQGRDYGYTF
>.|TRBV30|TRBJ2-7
TGTGCCTGGAGTGATGGAGACGAGCAGTACTTC
CAWSDGDEQYF
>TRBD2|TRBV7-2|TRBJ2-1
TGTGCCAGCAGACGAGCCGAGACTAGCAAACTTACCTCCTACAATGAGCAGTTCTTC
CASRRAETSKLTSYNEQFF